A single sample gave rise to the 13 T cell receptor beta chains below, sequenced in a study of shared clonotypes between healthy human individuals. Produced via immunoSEQ multiplex PCR; TCRdb's table is partial and in-frame only. The data hold around 2.5 million clones, with 80% to 95% observed a single time. Material: naive CD4+ T cells from PBMCs. The subset here: CD45RA+ positively selected. These receptors came from a man between 18 and 29 years old in good health. Some clones in this sample may be carry-over from other donors' samples.

This chain connects TRBV5-4 to TRBJ2-5, with 9 bases identical to TRBD2. After removal of 0 bases from V and 4 bases from J, the junction contained 4 bases not matched to a gene. CDR1 and CDR2 from the germline V gene are SGHNT and YYREEE (reference sequence). The CDR3 runs 15 residues. CDR3 amino acids: CASSLGWRGGETQYF. CDR3 coding DNA: TGTGCCAGCAGCTTGGGATGGCGGGGGGGAGAGACCCAGTACTTC.

Concerning this clone: In the same sample, other DNA sequences code for this CDR3. CDR3 residues: CASSVDVAYNEQFF. CDR3 nucleotide sequence: TGTGCCAGCAGCGTAGATGTAGCCTACAATGAGCAGTTCTTC. The genes are TRBV9 and TRBJ2-1; D unclear. Germline CDR1 reads SGDLS; CDR2 reads YYNGEE. Trimming took 0 bases from V and 2 from J, leaving 6 bases between them. The CDR3 contains 14 residues.

This clone has only a few counts. The rearrangement joins TRBV18 to TRBJ1-1; D not resolved. The CDR3 spans 16 residues. With 3 bases removed from V and 1 base from J, the gap between germline ends came to 15 bases. Germline V gene data show CDR1 as KGHSH and CDR2 as LQKENI. The CDR3 spells CASSPTRTYENTEAFF. The DNA for the CDR3 is TGTGCCAGCTCACCGACTCGGACGTATGAGAACACTGAAGCTTTCTTT.

The CDR3 region is CAWMAGLVGEQFF. DNA for the CDR3: TGTGCCTGGATGGCGGGACTAGTCGGTGAGCAGTTCTTC. V is TRBV30 and J is TRBJ2-1; TRBD2 matches 8 bases. The CDR3 has 13 residues. The ends lost 4 bases at V and 9 bases at J; junction bases unmatched: 8. Germline CDR1 and CDR2: GTSNPN and SVGIG (reference sequence).

The chain employs TRBV19 and TRBJ2-1, with TRBD1 matching 8 bases. The junction had 10 bases not matched to a gene; V was cut back by 9 bases and J by 6 bases. Germline V gene data show CDR1 as LNHDA and CDR2 as SQIVND (reference sequence). This CDR3 contains 14 residues. CDR3 amino acids: CARTTGAEVNEQFF. CDR3 bases: TGTGCCAGGACGACAGGGGCCGAGGTCAATGAGCAGTTCTTC.

The chain has TRBV9 and TRBJ2-1, with D perhaps TRBD1 (6 bases). V gave up 10 bases and J gave up 8 bases, with 31 bases separating them. The CDR3 has 17 amino acids. The germline V gene encodes CDR1 SGDLS and CDR2 YYNGEE. CDR3: CARFKTPRDRGSDEQFF. The CDR3 DNA follows: TGTGCCCGATTTAAAACCCCCCGGGATAGGGGGTCCGATGAGCAGTTCTTC.

This chain joins TRBV4-3 and TRBJ2-2; tentatively, D is TRBD1 (6 bases). Germline CDR1 is LGHNA and CDR2 is YSLEER. The CDR3 length is 17 residues. The germline V and J ends were trimmed by 6 bases and 7 bases, with 24 bases remaining between them. CDR3 sequence (DNA): TGCGCCAGCAGTCCACGGGCCAATACGAGGGGGAGCGGGGAGCTGTTTTTT. This encodes CASSPRANTRGSGELFF.

This chain joins TRBV2 and TRBJ2-7, with 7 bases fitting TRBD1. This CDR3 contains 14 residues. V was clipped by 7 bases and J by 2 bases; unmatched bases: 8. Germline V CDR1 and CDR2: SNHLY, FYNNEI. The CDR3 coding sequence is TGTGCCAGCAAGAGGGGTCAGGGGGCCTACGAGCAGTACTTC. It yields the protein CASKRGQGAYEQYF.

V gene TRBV7-3 combines with J gene TRBJ2-5, with 13 bases identical to TRBD2. The CDR3 sequence is 15 residues long. Germline CDR1 is SGHTA and CDR2 is FQGTGA. J lost 4 bases, V lost 3 bases, and 2 bases had no gene match. The CDR3 protein is CASSFRTSGRETQYF. For the CDR3, the DNA is TGTGCCAGCAGCTTCCGGACTAGCGGGAGAGAGACCCAGTACTTC.

With regard to this clone: This sample also contains other DNA sequences that code for the same CDR3. The chain has TRBV4-1 and TRBJ2-1; maybe TRBD2 (7 bases). CDR3 length equals 15 residues. Germline-derived CDR1 and CDR2 are MGHRA and YSYEKL. The V end lost 4 bases, the J end lost 4 bases, and 14 bases lay between the germline ends. For the CDR3, the DNA is TGCGCCAGCAGCCGGGGGCTAGCGGATTACAATGAGCAGTTCTTC. Translated: CASSRGLADYNEQFF.

The V and J genes are TRBV12-5 and TRBJ2-1; D might be TRBD2 (6 bases). In germline, CDR1 is LGHNT, CDR2 FRNRAP. Trimming took 1 base from V and 1 from J, leaving 14 bases between them. This CDR3 region has 17 residues. This CDR3 is CASGLAPHSGSYNEQFF. The DNA for the CDR3 is TGTGCTAGTGGTTTGGCCCCCCACAGCGGGTCCTACAATGAGCAGTTCTTC.

This chain links TRBV14 with TRBJ1-1; TRBD1 is a possible D gene (5 bases). The germline gives CDR1 SGHDN, CDR2 FVKESK. The ends were cut back, 0 bases at V and 6 bases at J, with 11 bases in the middle. The CDR3 is 14 residues long. The CDR3 nucleotides read TGTGCCAGCAGCCAAGATCGACAGTTCCCTGAAGCTTTCTTT. This gives the protein CASSQDRQFPEAFF.

The V gene is TRBV19, the J gene TRBJ2-3; D is unclear. The CDR3 is 15 amino acids. Germline lookup yields CDR1 LNHDA and CDR2 SQIVND (reference sequence). V was shortened by 4 bases and J by 0 bases, with 11 bases between the two germline ends. The CDR3 region has the DNA TGTGCCAGTAGTAAAGTGCGGCTAAGCACAGATACGCAGTATTTT. The encoded protein is CASSKVRLSTDTQYF.